The T cell receptor beta chain described here comes from a study of early stage breast cancer tumors. Study-level background: ER+/PR+/HER2- status applied to about 70% of the 16 invasive breast tumors. The ER+/PR+/HER2- tumors included 7 or 8 ductal and a few lobular carcinomas. Each sample averaged approximately 10-fold read coverage.

Assay: immunoSEQ multiplex PCR; the TCRdb copy retains only in-frame clones and omits some. Here the sample spans almost 55,000 clones, around nine tenths being singletons. Overall study results and limits: Commonly generated sequences made up most enriched TCRB sequences shared between patients.

Concerning this clone itself: No antigen is known for it.

Germline V lookup: CDR1 MNHEY, CDR2 SVGAGI. V was clipped by 0 bases and J by 3 bases; unmatched bases: 1. This CDR3 has 14 amino acids. The sample taken for sequencing was blood. The chain employs TRBV6-5 and TRBJ1-2, with 7 bases fitting TRBD1. This receptor was taken from a person aged 65 to 79 with breast cancer. CDR3 in DNA: TGTGCCAGCAGTTACTCAACAGGGGACTATGGCTACACCTTC. Protein: CASSYSTGDYGYTF.